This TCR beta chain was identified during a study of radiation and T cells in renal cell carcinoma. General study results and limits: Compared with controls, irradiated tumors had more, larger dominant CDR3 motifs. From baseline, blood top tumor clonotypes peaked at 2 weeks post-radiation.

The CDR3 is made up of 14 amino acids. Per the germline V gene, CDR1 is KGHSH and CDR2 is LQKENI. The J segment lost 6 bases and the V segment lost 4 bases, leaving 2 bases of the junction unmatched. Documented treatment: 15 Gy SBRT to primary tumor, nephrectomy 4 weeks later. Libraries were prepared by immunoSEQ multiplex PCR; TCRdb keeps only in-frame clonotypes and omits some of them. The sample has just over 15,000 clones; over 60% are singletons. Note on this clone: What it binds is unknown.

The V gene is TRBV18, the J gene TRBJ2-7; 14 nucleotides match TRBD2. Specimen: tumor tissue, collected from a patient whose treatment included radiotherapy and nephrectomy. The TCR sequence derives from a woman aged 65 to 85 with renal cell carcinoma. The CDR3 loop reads CASSQGLAGAEQYF. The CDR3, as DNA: TGTGCCAGCTCACAGGGACTAGCGGGAGCCGAGCAGTACTTC.